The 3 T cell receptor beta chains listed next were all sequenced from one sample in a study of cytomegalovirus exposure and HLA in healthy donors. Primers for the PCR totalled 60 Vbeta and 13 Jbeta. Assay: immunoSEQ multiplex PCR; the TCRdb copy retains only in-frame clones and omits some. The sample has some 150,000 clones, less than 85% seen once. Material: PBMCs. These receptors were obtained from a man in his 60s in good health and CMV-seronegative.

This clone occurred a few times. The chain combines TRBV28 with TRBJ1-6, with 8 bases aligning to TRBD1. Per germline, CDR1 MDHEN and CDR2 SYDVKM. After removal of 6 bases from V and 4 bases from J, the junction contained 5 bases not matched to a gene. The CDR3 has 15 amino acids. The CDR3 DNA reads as TGTGCCAGCAGCTTAGACAGGGGTTATAATTCACCCCTCCACTTT. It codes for CASSLDRGYNSPLHF.

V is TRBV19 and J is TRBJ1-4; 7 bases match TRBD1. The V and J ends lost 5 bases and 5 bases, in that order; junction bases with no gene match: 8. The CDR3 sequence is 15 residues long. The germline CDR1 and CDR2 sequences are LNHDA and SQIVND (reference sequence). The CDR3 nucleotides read TGTGCCAGTAGTCTTCTGACAGGGCTGAATGAAAAACTGTTTTTT. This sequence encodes CASSLLTGLNEKLFF.

The CDR3 loop reads CASSLVLGGRTDTQYF. As DNA, the CDR3 is TGCGCCAGCAGCTTGGTGTTGGGGGGGCGTACAGATACGCAGTATTTT. V usage is TRBV5-1 and J usage is TRBJ2-3; D might be TRBD2 (7 bases). This CDR3 region has 16 residues. V gave up 0 bases and J gave up 3 bases, with 14 bases separating them. Germline CDR1 SGHRS, CDR2 YFSETQ.